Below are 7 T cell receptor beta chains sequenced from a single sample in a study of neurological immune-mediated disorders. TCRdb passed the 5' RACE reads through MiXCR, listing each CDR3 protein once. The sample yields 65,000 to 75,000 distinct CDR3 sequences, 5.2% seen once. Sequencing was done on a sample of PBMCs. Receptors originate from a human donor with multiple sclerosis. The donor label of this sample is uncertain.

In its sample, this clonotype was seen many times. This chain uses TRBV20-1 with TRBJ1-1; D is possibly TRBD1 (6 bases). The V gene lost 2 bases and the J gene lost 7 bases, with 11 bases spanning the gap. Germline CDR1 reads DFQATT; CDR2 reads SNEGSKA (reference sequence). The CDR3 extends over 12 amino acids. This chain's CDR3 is CSARWTAIEAFF. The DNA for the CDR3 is TGCAGTGCTAGATGGACAGCTATTGAAGCTTTCTTT.

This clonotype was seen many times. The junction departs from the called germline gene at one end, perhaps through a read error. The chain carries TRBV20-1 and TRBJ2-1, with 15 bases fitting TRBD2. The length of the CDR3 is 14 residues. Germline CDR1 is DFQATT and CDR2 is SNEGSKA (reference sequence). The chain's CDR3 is CSAQSPGLAGGGVF. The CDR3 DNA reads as TGCAGTGCTCAATCCCCGGGACTAGCGGGGGGTGGGGTCTTC.

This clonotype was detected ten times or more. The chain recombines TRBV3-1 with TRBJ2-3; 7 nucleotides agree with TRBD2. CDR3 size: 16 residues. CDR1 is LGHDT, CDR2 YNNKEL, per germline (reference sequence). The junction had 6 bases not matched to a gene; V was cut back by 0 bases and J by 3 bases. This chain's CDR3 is CASSQEGSGVTDTQYF. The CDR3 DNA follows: TGTGCCAGCAGCCAAGAGGGAAGCGGGGTTACAGATACGCAGTATTTT.

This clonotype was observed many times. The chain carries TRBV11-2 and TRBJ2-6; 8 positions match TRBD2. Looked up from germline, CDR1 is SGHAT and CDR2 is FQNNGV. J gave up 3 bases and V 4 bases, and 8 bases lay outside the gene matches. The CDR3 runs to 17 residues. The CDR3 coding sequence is TGTGCCAGCAGCTCTACGCGGGGGGCGGGTGGGGCCAACGTCCTGACTTTC. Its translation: CASSSTRGAGGANVLTF.

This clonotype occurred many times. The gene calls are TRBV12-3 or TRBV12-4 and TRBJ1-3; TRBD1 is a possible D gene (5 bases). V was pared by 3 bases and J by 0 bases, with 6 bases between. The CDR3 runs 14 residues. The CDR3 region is CASSLGVSGNTIYF. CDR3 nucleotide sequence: TGTGCCAGCAGTTTGGGGGTCTCTGGAAACACCATATATTTT.

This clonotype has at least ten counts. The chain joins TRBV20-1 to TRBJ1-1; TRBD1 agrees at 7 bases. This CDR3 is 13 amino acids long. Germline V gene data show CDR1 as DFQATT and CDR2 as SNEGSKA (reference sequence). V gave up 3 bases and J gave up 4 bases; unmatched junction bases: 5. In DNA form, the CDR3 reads TGCAGTGCTAGGGCCTACAGGGGCACTGAAGCTTTCTTT. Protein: CSARAYRGTEAFF.

The CDR3 protein is CATSAQYF. The CDR3 bases are TGTGCCACCAGTGCGCAGTACTTC. The chain combines TRBV24-1 with TRBJ2-7; no clear D. CDR3 length: 8 residues. V lost 5 bases and J 9 bases, leaving 1 base between the germline ends. Germline V gene data show CDR1 as KGHDR and CDR2 as SFDVKD.